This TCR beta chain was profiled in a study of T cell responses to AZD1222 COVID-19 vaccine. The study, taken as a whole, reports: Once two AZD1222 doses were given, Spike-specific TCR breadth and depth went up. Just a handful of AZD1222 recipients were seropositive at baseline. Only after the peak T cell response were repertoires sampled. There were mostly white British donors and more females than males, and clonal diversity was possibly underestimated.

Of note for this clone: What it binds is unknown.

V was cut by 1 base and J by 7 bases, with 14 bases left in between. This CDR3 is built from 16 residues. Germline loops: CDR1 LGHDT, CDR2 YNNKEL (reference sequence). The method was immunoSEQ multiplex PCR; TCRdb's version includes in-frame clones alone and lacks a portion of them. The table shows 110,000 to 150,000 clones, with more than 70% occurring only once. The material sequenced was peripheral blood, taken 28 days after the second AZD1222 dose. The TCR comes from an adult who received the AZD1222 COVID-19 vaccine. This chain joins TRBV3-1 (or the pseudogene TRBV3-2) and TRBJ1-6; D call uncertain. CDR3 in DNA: TGTGCCAGCAGCCAAGGGGCGGCAGTCAGAAATTCACCCCTCCACTTT. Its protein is CASSQGAAVRNSPLHF.